The present entry profiles one TCR beta chain with its context. Antigen: not known. This may be a read error, as it is one base from a much larger clone. Lactation, pregnancy, other autoimmune disease or uncontrolled infection led to exclusion of patients. Clinical symptoms, serum thyroxine, TRAb, thyroid ultrasound and orbital computed tomography established diagnosis. What was amplified from RNA transcripts were TCR beta CDR3 regions. RT-PCR in the first round (using the HTBI primer set) targeted the TCR CDR3. TCRdb re-analysed the multiplex PCR reads in MiXCR, keeping a single row per CDR3 protein. The data show around 420,000 distinct CDR3 sequences, around 14% seen once. This sample is drawn from a study of T cells in Graves' hyperthyroidism and ophthalmopathy. Study-wide points: Peripheral blood also featured most of the thyroid clonotypes expanded above 0.001.

CDR3 length: 16 residues. In germline, CDR1 is SEHNR, CDR2 FQNEAQ (reference sequence). The V and J genes are TRBV7-9 and TRBJ2-1; D is perhaps TRBD1 (6 bases). The sample taken for sequencing was blood. This sequence originates from a woman aged 18-30 years with Graves' hyperthyroidism. The CDR3 nucleotides read TGTGCCAGCAGTTACCCTCAGGGGAGCTCCTACGATGAGCAGTTCTTC. Its protein product is CASSYPQGSSYDEQFF. The whole variable domain, filled in from reference TRBV7-9 and TRBJ2-1, reads DTGVSQNPRHKITKRGQNVTFRCDPISEHNRLYWYRQTLGQGPEFLTYFQNEAQLEKSRLLSDRFSAERPKGSFSTLEIQRTEQGDSAMYLCASSYPQGSSYDEQFFGPGTRLTVL.